The next 29 T cell receptor beta chains were all read from a single sample in a study of cytomegalovirus exposure and HLA in healthy donors. Method: immunoSEQ multiplex PCR; TCRdb's copy keeps in-frame clones and lacks some. The profile shows about 130,000 clones, 85% to 90% of them singletons. The sequenced sample consisted of PBMCs. The receptors come from a woman in her 30s in good health and CMV-seropositive.

The chain uses TRBV15 and TRBJ2-7; a weak D match, TRBD2 (5 bases). CDR3 length: 14 residues. The germline V gene has CDR1 LNHNV and CDR2 YYDKDF (reference sequence). V shed 5 bases and J shed 1 base, with 12 bases lying between them. The CDR3 region is CATSSKGDSYEQYF. The CDR3 DNA follows: TGTGCCACCAGCTCGAAGGGAGATTCCTACGAGCAGTACTTC.

This sequence joins TRBV6-6 and TRBJ1-5, with 9 bases matching TRBD1. Germline V lookup: CDR1 MNHNY, CDR2 SVGAGI (reference sequence). With V trimmed by 7 bases and J by 0 bases, 7 bases remained unmatched. CDR3 length: 16 amino acids. In nucleotides, the CDR3 is TGTGCCAGCATGGACAGGGGCGACTATAGCAATCAGCCCCAGCATTTT. Translation gives CASMDRGDYSNQPQHF.

The genes are TRBV11-2 and TRBJ2-3, with 13 bases aligning to TRBD2. The germline gives CDR1 SGHAT, CDR2 FQNNGV. The CDR3 sequence is 18 residues long. V lost 7 bases and J lost 6; bases outside the gene matches: 16. As DNA, the CDR3 is TGTGCCAGCATCTCCGGGACTAGCGGGGACCTTTGGAGGGATACGCAGTATTTT. Protein product: CASISGTSGDLWRDTQYF.

This clone appeared once. The V call is TRBV20-1, the J call TRBJ2-1; 9 bases line up with TRBD2. V shed 2 bases, J shed 12 bases, and the junction held 2 bases outside the gene matches. In germline, CDR1 is DFQATT, CDR2 SNEGSKA (reference sequence). There are 11 residues in the CDR3. The CDR3 region is CSARRREGQFF. CDR3 DNA: TGCAGTGCTAGAAGGCGGGAGGGGCAGTTCTTC.

The rearrangement joins TRBV19 to TRBJ2-1; possible D gene TRBD2, 5 bases. Trimming left V 1 base short and J 6 bases short, with 7 bases between. This CDR3 spans 13 amino acids. Per germline, CDR1 LNHDA and CDR2 SQIVND (reference sequence). This chain's CDR3 is CASSIGAGNEQFF. In DNA form, the CDR3 reads TGTGCCAGTAGTATAGGGGCGGGCAATGAGCAGTTCTTC.

DNA for the CDR3: TGTGCCAGCAGCAGAGACAGGGGGCGGTCAGATACGCAGTATTTT. Amino acid sequence: CASSRDRGRSDTQYF. This chain connects TRBV2 to TRBJ2-3, with 10 bases identical to TRBD1. The J segment lost 4 bases and the V segment lost 6 bases, leaving 7 bases of the junction unmatched. CDR1 and CDR2 from the germline V gene are SNHLY and FYNNEI. CDR3 length equals 15 residues.

The chain has TRBV5-5 and TRBJ2-5; tentative D call: TRBD1 (6 bases). The CDR3 is 14 amino acids. Germline CDR1 SGHKS, CDR2 YYEKEE (reference sequence). V dropped 0 bases and J dropped 3 bases, with 9 bases sitting between them. The chain's CDR3 is CASSLGGLEETQYF. In DNA, the CDR3 is TGTGCCAGCAGCTTGGGGGGGCTAGAAGAGACCCAGTACTTC.

This clone was seen just once. DNA of the CDR3: TGTGCCAGCAGCTTGGAAGCTTACTACAATGAGCAGTTCTTC. It translates to CASSLEAYYNEQFF. V usage is TRBV5-6 and J usage is TRBJ2-1; no reliable D call. Germline loops: CDR1 SGHDT, CDR2 YYEEEE. The CDR3 has 14 amino acids. V was clipped by 0 bases and J by 3 bases, with 7 bases between them.

V is TRBV29-1 and J is TRBJ2-5; D unclear. V was cut by 4 bases and J by 5 bases, with 5 bases left in between. Germline V gene lookup returns CDR1 SQVTM and CDR2 ANQGSEA. The CDR3 covers 10 residues. The CDR3 coding sequence is TGCAGCGTTGGTACTGAGACCCAGTACTTC. Translated: CSVGTETQYF. Filled out from reference TRBV29-1 and TRBJ2-5, the complete variable domain reads SAVISQKPSRDICQRGTSLTIQCQVDSQVTMMFWYRQQPGQSLTLIATANQGSEATYESGFVIDKFPISRPNLTFSTLTVSNMSPEDSSIYLCSVGTETQYFGPGTRLLVL.

The V and J genes are TRBV5-1 and TRBJ2-3, with 13 positions matching TRBD2. The CDR3 runs to 17 residues. The germline V gene encodes CDR1 SGHRS and CDR2 YFSETQ. With V trimmed by 4 bases and J by 3 bases, 8 bases remained unmatched. CDR3: CASSAWTSGSGTDTQYF. The CDR3 DNA follows: TGCGCCAGCAGCGCTTGGACTAGCGGGAGTGGGACAGATACGCAGTATTTT. Complete variable domain (other parts from reference TRBV5-1 and TRBJ2-3): KAGVTQTPRYLIKTRGQQVTLSCSPISGHRSVSWYQQTPGQGLQFLFEYFSETQRNKGNFPGRFSGRQFSNSRSEMNVSTLELGDSALYLCASSAWTSGSGTDTQYFGPGTRLTVL.

V is TRBV5-1 and J is TRBJ1-6; the match to TRBD1 covers 7 bases. Germline loops: CDR1 SGHRS, CDR2 YFSETQ. The CDR3 length is 15 residues. Losses at the gene ends were 2 bases for V and 8 bases for J; bases not matched to a gene: 7. The CDR3 nucleotides read TGCGCCAGCAGCTTTAGGCAGGGGGGAGATTCACCCCTCCACTTT. Amino acids: CASSFRQGGDSPLHF.

The genes are TRBV5-1 and TRBJ2-2; 8 nucleotides align to TRBD1. Germline CDR1 is SGHRS and CDR2 is YFSETQ. Trimming cost V 4 bases and J 3 bases; bases outside gene matches: 5. This CDR3 region has 15 residues. DNA for the CDR3: TGCGCCAGCAGCCATCCGACAGGGGACACCGGGGAGCTGTTTTTT. Translated, it gives CASSHPTGDTGELFF.

V and J are TRBV29-1 and TRBJ2-3; 9 bases fit TRBD2. The CDR3 length is 14 residues. Looked up from germline, CDR1 is SQVTM and CDR2 is ANQGSEA. Trimming removed 5 bases from V and 8 bases from J; junction bases left unmatched: 11. CDR3 coding DNA: TGCAGCGTTCCCCCCAGCCTAGCGGGACTTACGCAGTATTTT. Its translation: CSVPPSLAGLTQYF.

This chain uses TRBV7-6 with TRBJ2-1, with D possibly being TRBD2 (7 bases). V was cut by 1 base and J by 7 bases, with 17 bases left in between. Germline-derived CDR1 and CDR2 are SGHVS and FNYEAQ. The CDR3 extends over 16 amino acids. The DNA of the CDR3 is TGTGCCAGCAGCTTAGGGGGGACACGGACTAGGAATGAGCAGTTCTTC. Its translation is CASSLGGTRTRNEQFF.

The V call is TRBV5-4, the J call TRBJ2-7; TRBD2 aligns across 9 bases. Germline V gene sequence: CDR1 SGHNT, CDR2 YYREEE (reference sequence). The CDR3 runs 14 residues. V gave up 4 bases and J gave up 2 bases; unmatched junction bases: 4. CDR3 in amino acids: CASSPSGNAYEQYF. The CDR3 bases are TGTGCCAGCAGCCCTAGCGGGAACGCCTACGAGCAGTACTTC.

The table lists this clone with a count of one. The chain combines TRBV5-6 with TRBJ1-5; D gene uncertain. V was shortened by 1 base and J by 6 bases, with 5 bases between the two germline ends. The CDR3 consists of 12 residues. Germline CDR1 reads SGHDT; CDR2 reads YYEEEE. CDR3 bases: TGTGCCAGCAGCTTGTGGAGTCAGCCCCAGCATTTT. This encodes CASSLWSQPQHF.

Only one count was recorded for this clone. The V call is TRBV6-1, the J call TRBJ1-5, with TRBD1 identical over 8 bases. This CDR3 spans 15 amino acids. With V trimmed by 0 bases and J by 7 bases, 5 bases remained unmatched. Germline CDR1 MNHNS, CDR2 SASEGT. The chain's CDR3 is CASSEATGTGQPQHF. CDR3 coding DNA: TGTGCCAGCAGTGAAGCGACAGGGACAGGACAGCCCCAGCATTTT.

V and J are TRBV28 and TRBJ2-5, with D tentatively TRBD2 (7 bases). This CDR3 is built from 15 residues. Germline-derived CDR1 and CDR2 are MDHEN and SYDVKM. Trimming pared 0 bases from V and 3 bases from J, leaving 11 bases between. CDR3 region: CASSLWAGAEETQYF. For the CDR3, the DNA is TGTGCCAGCAGTTTATGGGCGGGGGCTGAAGAGACCCAGTACTTC.

The chain joins TRBV9 to TRBJ1-1; 8 positions agree with TRBD1. Germline CDR1 is SGDLS and CDR2 is YYNGEE. The CDR3 extends over 15 amino acids. Trimming at V came to 2 bases and at J to 3 bases, leaving 6 bases not matched to a gene. The CDR3, as DNA: TGTGCCAGCAGCGTCTCTCAGGGGGCGGACACTGAAGCTTTCTTT. Translated: CASSVSQGADTEAFF. The full variable domain, in which reference TRBV9 and TRBJ1-1 provide the parts outside the CDR3, is DSGVTQTPKHLITATGQRVTLRCSPRSGDLSVYWYQQSLDQGLQFLIQYYNGEERAKGNILERFSAQQFPDLHSELNLSSLELGDSALYFCASSVSQGADTEAFFGQGTRLTVV.

The chain has TRBV28 and TRBJ1-2; 7 bases fit TRBD1. The V segment lost 3 bases and the J segment 1 base; nucleotides outside the gene matches: 8. In germline, CDR1 is MDHEN, CDR2 SYDVKM. This CDR3 is built from 16 residues. CDR3 sequence reads: CASSFLGGAGNYGYTF. The CDR3 DNA reads as TGTGCCAGCAGTTTCCTAGGGGGCGCGGGTAACTATGGCTACACCTTC.

The chain has TRBV20-1 and TRBJ1-1; D unresolved. This CDR3 region has 11 residues. V lost 5 bases, J lost 5 bases, and 9 bases lay in between. CDR1 is DFQATT, CDR2 SNEGSKA, per germline (reference sequence). The CDR3 is CSAQEYTEAFF. In DNA, the CDR3 is TGCAGTGCTCAAGAGTATACTGAAGCTTTCTTT.

On this clone: A junction end diverges from the germline sequence, so it may reflect a read error. The chain couples TRBV15 to TRBJ2-3; D may be TRBD2 (6 bases). From germline, CDR1 is LNHNV and CDR2 YYDKDF (reference sequence). This CDR3 is 16 amino acids long. The CDR3 DNA reads TGTGTCACCAGCAGAGGGGACTTAGGGAATGCAGATACGCAGTATTTT. Amino acid sequence: CVTSRGDLGNADTQYF.

This sequence joins TRBV28 and TRBJ2-7, with 9 bases lining up with TRBD1. In germline, CDR1 is MDHEN, CDR2 SYDVKM. Germline trimming cut 4 bases from V and 3 bases from J; bases unmatched to any gene: 7. CDR3 length: 15 amino acids. The CDR3 coding sequence is TGTGCCAGCAGTTCCCCTGGGACAGGGATCTACGAGCAGTACTTC. Its protein is CASSSPGTGIYEQYF.

The chain has TRBV5-1 and TRBJ1-4; 9 bases agree with TRBD1. The V segment lost 2 bases and the J segment 8 bases; nucleotides outside the gene matches: 4. Germline V lookup: CDR1 SGHRS, CDR2 YFSETQ. The CDR3 loop spans 14 amino acids. The CDR3 sequence: CASSLQGAGEKLFF. CDR3 in DNA: TGCGCCAGCAGCTTACAGGGGGCCGGAGAAAAACTGTTTTTT.

The chain joins TRBV4-1 to TRBJ2-7; 8 bases align to TRBD1. V gave up 4 bases and J gave up 5 bases; unmatched junction bases: 7. This CDR3 contains 14 residues. Germline loops: CDR1 MGHRA, CDR2 YSYEKL. The CDR3: CASSPRTGKNEQYF. As DNA, the CDR3 is TGCGCCAGCAGCCCCCGGACAGGGAAGAACGAGCAGTACTTC.

Details on this clone: The same CDR3 can be traced to other DNA sequences in this sample. The gene calls are TRBV9 and TRBJ1-5; D uncertain. The CDR3 is 13 residues long. Germline V CDR1 and CDR2: SGDLS, YYNGEE. The V end lost 0 bases, the J end lost 6 bases, and 7 bases lay between the germline ends. The CDR3 DNA sequence: TGTGCCAGCAGCGTAGGGGCGGGTCAGCCCCAGCATTTT. This translates into CASSVGAGQPQHF.

This clone showed up just a few times. CDR3 nucleotide sequence: TGTGCCAGCAGTCCGATGACTAGCGGGATATACGAGCAGTACTTC. It encodes CASSPMTSGIYEQYF. The chain carries TRBV28 and TRBJ2-7; TRBD2 agrees at 11 bases. The CDR3 spans 15 residues. With V trimmed by 5 bases and J by 4 bases, 7 bases remained unmatched. Germline V lookup: CDR1 MDHEN, CDR2 SYDVKM.

The chain combines TRBV27 with TRBJ1-2; D ambiguous. CDR1 is MNHEY, CDR2 SMNVEV, per germline (reference sequence). This CDR3 contains 13 residues. V was shortened by 3 bases and J by 5 bases, with 10 bases between the two germline ends. CDR3 sequence (DNA): TGTGCCAGCAGTTTTGGAGGGTTTTATGGCTACACCTTC. Translation: CASSFGGFYGYTF.

The rearrangement uses TRBV5-1 and TRBJ2-5; maybe TRBD1 (5 bases). The V end was cut by 4 bases, the J end by 5 bases, with 15 bases between. The CDR3 extends over 14 amino acids. CDR1 and CDR2 (germline): SGHRS, YFSETQ. This CDR3 reads CASSKGPGRETQYF. CDR3 sequence (DNA): TGCGCCAGCAGCAAGGGGCCGGGCCGGGAGACCCAGTACTTC.